Listed below are T cell receptor beta chains from one sample, sequenced in a study of T cells in Graves' hyperthyroidism and ophthalmopathy. TCRdb ran MiXCR on the multiplex PCR reads and lists one entry per CDR3 protein. The repertoire holds hundreds of thousands of distinct CDR3 sequences, with around 15% as singletons. Material: blood. The receptors originated from a man aged 18 to 29 with Graves' ophthalmopathy. Both conserved end residues are part of each CDR3. A D gene is named only where the DNA matches it firmly. A row's size may be missing; if present it is once, few, many or a size class.

clone size: many; J gene: TRBJ2-5; V gene: TRBV6-6; D gene: TRBD2; CDR3 DNA: TGTGCCAGCAGTTACTCGAGGGCTAGCGGTCAAGAGACCCAGTACTTC; CDR3 protein: CASSYSRASGQETQYF
clone size: many; J gene: TRBJ2-7; V gene: TRBV4-1; D gene: -; CDR3 DNA: TGCGCCAGCAGCCAAGAGCACAGCTCCTACGAGCAGTACTTC; CDR3 protein: CASSQEHSSYEQYF
clone size: -; J gene: TRBJ1-5; V gene: TRBV12-3/TRBV12-4; D gene: TRBD1; CDR3 DNA: TGTGCCAGCAGGCAGGACAGGGGTTATAGCAATCAGCCCCAGCATTTT; CDR3 protein: CASRQDRGYSNQPQHF
clone size: many; J gene: TRBJ2-2; V gene: TRBV30; D gene: -; CDR3 DNA: TGTGCCTGGAGTGTAACCGGGGAGCTGTTTTTT; CDR3 protein: CAWSVTGELFF
clone size: many; J gene: TRBJ1-2; V gene: TRBV7-9; D gene: TRBD1; CDR3 DNA: TGTGCCAGCAGCAGAGGACAGGCTGGTAGCGGCTACACCTTC; CDR3 protein: CASSRGQAGSGYTF
clone size: many; J gene: TRBJ1-5; V gene: TRBV27; D gene: -; CDR3 DNA: TGTGCCAGCAGTTTCGGGGAGAAGCAGCCCCAGCATTTT; CDR3 protein: CASSFGEKQPQHF
clone size: -; J gene: TRBJ2-7; V gene: TRBV7-2; D gene: TRBD2; CDR3 DNA: TGTGCCAGCAGCTCGACGGGACTAGCGGGACCCGAGCAGTACTTC; CDR3 protein: CASSSTGLAGPEQYF
clone size: many; J gene: TRBJ2-5; V gene: TRBV20-1; D gene: -; CDR3 DNA: TGCAGTGCACCCCGGCGGGAGACCCAGTACTTC; CDR3 protein: CSAPRRETQYF
clone size: many; J gene: TRBJ1-1; V gene: TRBV3-1; D gene: -; CDR3 DNA: TGTGCCAGCAGAGCAACCCGGGGCACTGAAGCTTTCTTT; CDR3 protein: CASRATRGTEAFF
clone size: few; J gene: TRBJ2-3; V gene: TRBV4-1; D gene: -; CDR3 DNA: TGCGCCAGCAGCCAAGCAGATAGTTGGTTTGGCACAGATACGCAGTATTTT; CDR3 protein: CASSQADSWFGTDTQYF
clone size: many; J gene: TRBJ1-4; V gene: TRBV18; D gene: -; CDR3 DNA: TGTGCCAGCTCACCAACTACAGCAACTAATGAAAAACTGTTTTTT; CDR3 protein: CASSPTTATNEKLFF
clone size: many; J gene: TRBJ1-2; V gene: TRBV30; D gene: -; CDR3 DNA: TGTGCCTGGACCAATAAATACTATGGCTACACCTTC; CDR3 protein: CAWTNKYYGYTF
clone size: -; J gene: TRBJ1-2; V gene: TRBV20-1; D gene: TRBD1; CDR3 DNA: TGCAGTGCTAGAATAAGGACAGGGATTGGCTACACCTTC; CDR3 protein: CSARIRTGIGYTF
clone size: -; J gene: TRBJ2-5; V gene: TRBV7-3; D gene: -; CDR3 DNA: TGTGCCAGCAGCTTAAGGGCAGTCGAGACCCAGTACTTC; CDR3 protein: CASSLRAVETQYF
clone size: many; J gene: TRBJ2-3; V gene: TRBV7-9; D gene: TRBD2; CDR3 DNA: TGTGCCAGCAGCTTTAAGCCGGGACTAGCGGAGTGGGTGGACACAGATACGCAGTATTTT; CDR3 protein: CASSFKPGLAEWVDTDTQYF
clone size: many; J gene: TRBJ2-3; V gene: TRBV11-2; D gene: -; CDR3 DNA: TGTGCCAGCAGCTGGGGATACACAGATACGCAGTATTTT; CDR3 protein: CASSWGYTDTQYF
clone size: many; J gene: TRBJ2-7; V gene: TRBV7-2; D gene: -; CDR3 DNA: TGTGCCAGCAGTAAAAGCCTAGGCTGGGCGTACGAGCAGTACTTC; CDR3 protein: CASSKSLGWAYEQYF
clone size: many; J gene: TRBJ2-1; V gene: TRBV27; D gene: -; CDR3 DNA: TGTGCCAGCAGCTTGCTGGGGGGCAGTTACAATGAGCAGTTCTTC; CDR3 protein: CASSLLGGSYNEQFF
clone size: -; J gene: TRBJ2-1; V gene: TRBV19; D gene: -; CDR3 DNA: TGTGCCAGTAGTATCAGGTACAATGAGCAGTTCTTC; CDR3 protein: CASSIRYNEQFF
clone size: many; J gene: TRBJ2-4; V gene: TRBV12-3/TRBV12-4; D gene: TRBD2; CDR3 DNA: TGTGCCAGCAGTTCCACTAGCGGGTTCCTAGCCAAAAACATTCAGTACTTC; CDR3 protein: CASSSTSGFLAKNIQYF